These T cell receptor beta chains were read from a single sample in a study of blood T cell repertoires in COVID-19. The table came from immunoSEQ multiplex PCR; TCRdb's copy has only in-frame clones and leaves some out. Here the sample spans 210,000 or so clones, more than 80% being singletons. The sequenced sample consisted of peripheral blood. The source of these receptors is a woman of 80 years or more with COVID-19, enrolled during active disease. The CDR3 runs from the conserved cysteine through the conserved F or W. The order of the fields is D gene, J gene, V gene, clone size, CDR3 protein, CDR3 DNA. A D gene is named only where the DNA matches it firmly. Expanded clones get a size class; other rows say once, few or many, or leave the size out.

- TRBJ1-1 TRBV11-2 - CASSPRLGNTEAFF TGTGCCAGCAGCCCCAGGTTGGGGAACACTGAAGCTTTCTTT
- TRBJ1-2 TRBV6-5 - CASSTRPQLGYTF TGTGCCAGCAGTACCAGGCCGCAGCTAGGCTACACCTTC
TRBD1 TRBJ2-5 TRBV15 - CATSSNPGTGETQYF TGTGCCACCAGCAGTAATCCGGGGACAGGGGAGACCCAGTACTTC
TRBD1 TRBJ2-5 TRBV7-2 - CASSLITGGATQYF TGTGCCAGCAGCTTAATCACAGGGGGCGCGACCCAGTACTTC
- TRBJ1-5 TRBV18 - CASSPTQGDQPQHF TGTGCCAGCTCACCAACCCAGGGTGATCAGCCCCAGCATTTT
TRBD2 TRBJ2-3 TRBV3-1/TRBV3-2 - CASGKGIAGFTDTQYF TGTGCCAGCGGAAAGGGAATAGCGGGATTCACAGATACGCAGTATTTT
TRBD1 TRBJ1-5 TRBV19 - CASSIFGTGRGSNQPQHF TGTGCCAGTAGTATATTTGGGACAGGGAGAGGGAGCAATCAGCCCCAGCATTTT
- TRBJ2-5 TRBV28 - CASSGQQVRETQYF TGTGCCAGCTCAGGGCAGCAAGTCCGAGAGACCCAGTACTTC
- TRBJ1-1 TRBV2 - CASSSFRDKAQAFF TGTGCCAGCAGTAGCTTCCGGGACAAGGCCCAAGCTTTCTTT
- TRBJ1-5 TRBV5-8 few CASSSNEDQPQHF TGTGCCAGCAGCTCAAATGAGGATCAGCCCCAGCATTTT
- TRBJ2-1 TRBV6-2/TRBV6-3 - CASSPRGQWSYNEQFF TGTGCCAGCAGCCCTCGGGGACAATGGTCATACAATGAGCAGTTCTTC
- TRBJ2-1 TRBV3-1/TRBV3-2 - CASSQRAGNEQFF TGTGCCAGCAGCCAAAGGGCGGGCAATGAGCAGTTCTTC
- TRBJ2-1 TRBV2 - CASTLRGQWGEQFF TGTGCCAGCACTCTTCGAGGACAGTGGGGTGAGCAGTTCTTC
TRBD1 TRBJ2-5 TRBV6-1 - CASSGLDRAFGETQYF TGTGCCAGCAGTGGGTTGGACAGGGCTTTTGGAGAGACCCAGTACTTC
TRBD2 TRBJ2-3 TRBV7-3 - CASSWGYGRGDTQYF TGTGCCAGCAGCTGGGGGTACGGGAGGGGAGATACGCAGTATTTT
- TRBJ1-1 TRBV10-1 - CASSAGGVGEAFF TGCGCCAGCTCTGCGGGGGGTGTGGGTGAAGCTTTCTTT
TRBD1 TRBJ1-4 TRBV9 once CASSSPTGVEKLFF TGTGCCAGCAGCTCCCCGACAGGGGTTGAAAAACTGTTTTTT
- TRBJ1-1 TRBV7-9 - CASSLADYTEAFF TGTGCCAGCAGCTTAGCGGACTACACTGAAGCTTTCTTT
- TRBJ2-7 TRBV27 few CASSLGAAGHEQYF TGTGCCAGCAGTTTAGGTGCGGCGGGCCACGAGCAGTACTTC
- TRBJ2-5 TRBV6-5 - CASSYRTAEETQYF TGTGCCAGCAGTTACCGAACGGCGGAAGAGACCCAGTACTTC
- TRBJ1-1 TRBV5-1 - CASSLAGVGGLGTEAFF TGCGCCAGCAGCTTGGCCGGAGTGGGCGGGTTAGGCACTGAAGCTTTCTTT
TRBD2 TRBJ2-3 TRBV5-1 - CASSLAGADTQYF TGCGCCAGCAGCTTAGCGGGGGCGGATACGCAGTATTTT
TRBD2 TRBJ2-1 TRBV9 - CASSFGTSEGGQFF TGTGCCAGCAGCTTCGGGACTAGCGAGGGGGGGCAGTTCTTC
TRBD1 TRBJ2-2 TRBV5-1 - CASRIGTDNTGELFF TGCGCCAGCAGAATCGGGACAGATAACACCGGGGAGCTGTTTTTT
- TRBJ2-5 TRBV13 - CASSRGAVQETQYF TGTGCCAGCAGTCGGGGGGCGGTTCAGGAGACCCAGTACTTC
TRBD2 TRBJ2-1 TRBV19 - CASRTSGRLDNEQFF TGTGCCAGTAGAACTAGCGGGCGTTTGGACAATGAGCAGTTCTTC
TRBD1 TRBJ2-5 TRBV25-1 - CASSEPGQGSQTQYF TGTGCCAGCAGTGAACCGGGACAGGGGTCTCAGACCCAGTACTTC
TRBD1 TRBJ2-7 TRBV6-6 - CASSYRGLYEQYF TGTGCCAGCAGTTACAGGGGGCTGTACGAGCAGTACTTC
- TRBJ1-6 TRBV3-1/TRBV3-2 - CASSQNLPQGNHSPLHF TGTGCCAGCAGCCAAAATCTTCCACAGGGTAATCATTCACCCCTCCACTTT
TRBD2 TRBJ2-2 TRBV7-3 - CASSSDLAGTGELFF TGTGCCAGCAGCTCGGACCTAGCGGGCACCGGGGAGCTGTTTTTT
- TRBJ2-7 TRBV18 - CASSPLDRIDYEQYF TGTGCCAGCTCACCACTCGACAGGATCGACTACGAGCAGTACTTC
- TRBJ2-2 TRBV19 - CAPPTVAGELFF TGTGCCCCTCCTACAGTCGCCGGGGAGCTGTTTTTT
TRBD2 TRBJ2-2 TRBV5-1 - CASTRLAGGSGELFF TGCGCCAGCACACGCTTAGCGGGAGGATCTGGGGAGCTGTTTTTT
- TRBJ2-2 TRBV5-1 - CASSDRTLTGELFF TGCGCCAGCAGCGATCGGACACTCACCGGGGAGCTGTTTTTT
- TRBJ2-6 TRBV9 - CASSVLQGSGANVLTF TGTGCCAGCAGCGTCTTACAGGGTTCTGGGGCCAACGTCCTGACTTTC
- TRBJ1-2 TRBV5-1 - CASTPGGNYGYTF TGCGCCAGCACCCCGGGAGGTAACTATGGCTACACCTTC
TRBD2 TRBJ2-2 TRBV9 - CASSGLGGRDTGELFF TGTGCCAGCAGCGGCTTAGGAGGGAGGGACACCGGGGAGCTGTTTTTT
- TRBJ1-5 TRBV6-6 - CASRTGNNQPQHF TGTGCCAGCAGGACAGGCAACAATCAGCCCCAGCATTTT
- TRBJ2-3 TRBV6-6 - CASSSTDTQYF TGTGCCAGCAGTTCAACAGATACGCAGTATTTT
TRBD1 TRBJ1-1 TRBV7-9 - CASSPQGATEAFF TGTGCCAGCAGCCCGCAGGGGGCCACTGAAGCTTTCTTT
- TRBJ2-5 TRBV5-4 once CASSFQRQETQYF TGTGCCAGCAGCTTTCAACGGCAAGAGACCCAGTACTTC
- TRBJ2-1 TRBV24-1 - CATEGTSYNEQFF TGTGCCACCGAGGGAACCTCCTACAATGAGCAGTTCTTC
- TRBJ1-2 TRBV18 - CASSLTRDTDGYTF TGTGCCAGCTCACTAACCCGGGACACCGATGGCTACACCTTC
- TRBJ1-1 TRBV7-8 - CASSLKQNTEAFF TGTGCCAGCAGCTTAAAACAGAACACTGAAGCTTTCTTT
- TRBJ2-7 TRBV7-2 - CASSSLGRGFYEQYF TGTGCCAGCAGCTCGTTGGGCCGAGGGTTCTACGAGCAGTACTTC
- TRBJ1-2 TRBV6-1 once CASSETSTGYYGYTF TGTGCCAGCAGTGAGACCTCCACAGGGTACTATGGCTACACCTTC
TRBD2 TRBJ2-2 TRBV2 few CASSEGLAGGTGELFF TGTGCCAGCAGCGAGGGACTAGCGGGGGGCACCGGGGAGCTGTTTTTT
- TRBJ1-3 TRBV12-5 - CASGFSGVRGNTIYF TGTGCTAGTGGTTTTTCGGGGGTACGTGGAAACACCATATATTTT
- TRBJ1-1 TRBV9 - CASSVGGRGPNTEAFF TGTGCCAGCAGCGTAGGTGGGAGGGGTCCGAACACTGAAGCTTTCTTT
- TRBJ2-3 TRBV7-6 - CASSLGPGMPDTQYF TGTGCCAGCAGCTTAGGCCCGGGGATGCCAGATACGCAGTATTTT
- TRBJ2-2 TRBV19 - CASSIGVATIQLFF TGTGCCAGTAGTATAGGAGTAGCGACTATCCAGCTGTTTTTT
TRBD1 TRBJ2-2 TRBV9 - CASSVRPGQTTNTGELFF TGTGCCAGCAGCGTCCGCCCGGGACAGACTACCAACACCGGGGAGCTGTTTTTT
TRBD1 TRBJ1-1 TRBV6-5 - CASTRRTGTNTEAFF TGTGCCAGCACCAGAAGGACAGGGACGAACACTGAAGCTTTCTTT
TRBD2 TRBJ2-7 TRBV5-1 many CASSGGLAGGRSYEQYF TGCGCCAGCAGCGGGGGACTAGCGGGAGGGAGGTCCTACGAGCAGTACTTC
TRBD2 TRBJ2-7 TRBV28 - CASSMGTSGEQYF TGTGCCAGCAGTATGGGGACTAGCGGGGAGCAGTACTTC